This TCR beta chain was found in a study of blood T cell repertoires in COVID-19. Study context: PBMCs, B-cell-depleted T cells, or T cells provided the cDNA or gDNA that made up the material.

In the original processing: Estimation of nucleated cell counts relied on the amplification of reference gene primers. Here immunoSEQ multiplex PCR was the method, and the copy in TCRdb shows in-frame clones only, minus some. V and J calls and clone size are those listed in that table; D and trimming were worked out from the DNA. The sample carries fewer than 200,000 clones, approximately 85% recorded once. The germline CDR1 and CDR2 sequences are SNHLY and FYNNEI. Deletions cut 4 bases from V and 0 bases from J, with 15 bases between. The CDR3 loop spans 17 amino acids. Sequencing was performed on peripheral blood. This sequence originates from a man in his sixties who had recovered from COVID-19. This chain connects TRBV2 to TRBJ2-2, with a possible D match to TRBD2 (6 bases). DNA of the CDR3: TGTGCCAGCAGTGGGCCGGACGGGAGAGCGAACACCGGGGAGCTGTTTTTT. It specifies CASSGPDGRANTGELFF.